The 10 T cell receptor beta chains below all came from one sample that was sequenced in a study of blood T cell repertoires in COVID-19. The data were produced by immunoSEQ multiplex PCR, yet TCRdb's version contains in-frame clones alone and is incomplete. The sample lists about 74,000 clones, around 89% seen once, with 6% to 7.5% in the top ten. The material sequenced was peripheral blood. The receptors here all came from an elderly woman with acute or convalescent COVID-19.

The chain uses TRBV25-1 and TRBJ2-7, with a weak D call TRBD1 (6 bases). Trimming shortened V by 3 bases and J by 4 bases, and 16 bases separated the two germline ends. Germline V lookup: CDR1 MGHDK, CDR2 SYGVNS. The CDR3 length is 15 residues. The CDR3 region is CASSDPTGGNYEQYF. CDR3 nucleotides: TGTGCCAGCAGTGACCCGACAGGTGGAAATTACGAGCAGTACTTC.

The chain combines TRBV3-1 (or the pseudogene TRBV3-2) with TRBJ1-1; D unclear. This CDR3 is built from 12 residues. V was cut by 4 bases and J by 11 bases, with 14 bases left in between. Germline CDR1 and CDR2: LGHDT and YNNKEL (reference sequence). In nucleotides, the CDR3 is TGTGCCAGCAGCCGGGAGGGCCGAATGGCTTTCTTT. This encodes CASSREGRMAFF.

This sequence joins TRBV5-4 and TRBJ2-1; TRBD2 agrees at 10 bases. Germline V gene lookup returns CDR1 SGHNT and CDR2 YYREEE (reference sequence). The trim removed 0 bases at V and 4 bases at J, leaving 7 bases unmatched. The CDR3 length is 17 residues. CDR3 in amino acids: CASSLGPGLADYNEQFF. The CDR3 DNA sequence: TGTGCCAGCAGCTTGGGGCCTGGACTAGCGGATTACAATGAGCAGTTCTTC.

The J gene is TRBJ2-1, the V gene TRBV15; 16 bases agree with TRBD2. CDR1 is LNHNV, CDR2 YYDKDF, per germline (reference sequence). V shed 1 base and J 7 bases; nucleotides not matched to a gene: 4. This CDR3 has 17 amino acids. This CDR3 is CATSRGVGLAGGNEQFF. Written as DNA, the CDR3 is TGTGCCACCAGCAGAGGGGTGGGACTAGCGGGAGGGAATGAGCAGTTCTTC.

The chain uses TRBV5-1 and TRBJ2-5, with 8 bases aligning to TRBD1. The germline gives CDR1 SGHRS, CDR2 YFSETQ. The CDR3 is 15 residues long. Trimming at V came to 4 bases and at J to 5 bases, leaving 10 bases not matched to a gene. CDR3 amino acids: CASSRGTGRRETQYF. The DNA for the CDR3 is TGCGCCAGCAGCCGGGGGACAGGTAGACGGGAGACCCAGTACTTC.

This clone has only one observation. In DNA, the CDR3 is TGCGCCAGCAGCCCACAAGACAGGGGCTACGAGCAGTACTTC. Translated: CASSPQDRGYEQYF. The rearrangement joins TRBV5-1 to TRBJ2-7; 8 bases are a match to TRBD1. This CDR3 has 14 residues. CDR1 is SGHRS and CDR2 is YFSETQ in the germline V gene. V shed 4 bases and J 3 bases; nucleotides not matched to a gene: 6.

The chain joins TRBV19 to TRBJ1-1; no reliable D call. Germline V gene lookup returns CDR1 LNHDA and CDR2 SQIVND (reference sequence). Trimming took off 5 bases at V and 2 bases at J, with 12 bases between the two ends. This CDR3 is 14 amino acids long. The chain's CDR3 is CASSPRQPNTEAFF. In nucleotides, the CDR3 is TGTGCCAGTAGTCCAAGACAACCAAACACTGAAGCTTTCTTT.

The chain joins TRBV9 to TRBJ2-5; D gene ambiguous. Germline lookup yields CDR1 SGDLS and CDR2 YYNGEE. The CDR3 is 15 residues long. V gave up 0 bases and J gave up 1 base, with 10 bases separating them. The CDR3 DNA reads as TGTGCCAGCAGCGTAGCGGCAGGCTTCCAAGAGACCCAGTACTTC. This gives the protein CASSVAAGFQETQYF.

The rearrangement joins TRBV7-8 to TRBJ2-7, with a possible D match to TRBD2 (5 bases). This CDR3 region has 14 residues. CDR1 SGHVS and CDR2 FQNEAQ come from the germline V gene. Deletions cut 5 bases from V and 6 bases from J, with 17 bases between. The CDR3 is CASSPLRGSGEQYF. The CDR3 DNA is TGTGCCAGCAGCCCCCTCCGCGGGTCCGGCGAGCAGTACTTC.

V gene TRBV5-1 combines with J gene TRBJ2-1; the D is unclear. The CDR3 totals 15 residues. Germline CDR1 SGHRS, CDR2 YFSETQ. Trimming took off 0 bases at V and 0 bases at J, with 7 bases between the two ends. The CDR3, as DNA: TGCGCCAGCAGCTTGGTGGCAGTCTCCTACAATGAGCAGTTCTTC. Translating gives CASSLVAVSYNEQFF.